This T cell receptor (beta chain) was captured by sequencing in a study of glioma-infiltrating T cells listed by TCRdb under 2016. Some background on the complete study: TCR alpha- and beta-chain repertoires were sequenced from glioma tissue, non-neoplastic brain tissue and matched peripheral blood mononuclear cells. To measure how far tissue and blood T-cell populations diverged, each tissue-infiltrating repertoire was compared against the peripheral blood repertoire of the same patient. The paired cohort was made up of three low-grade glioma patients, about 8 primary glioblastoma patients and three non-glioma patients who contributed non-neoplastic brain tissue. What the study reported, not specific to this receptor: Group comparisons were based on small numbers of patients: three non-neoplastic, three low-grade glioma and about 8 glioblastoma patients. In non-neoplastic patients, VJ-independent divergence between tissue and blood fell below expectation, whereas in all gliomas, and especially in low-grade gliomas, the divergence rose above expectation. Very few CDR3 sequences were found to be shared between tissue and blood, and this scarcity was attributed to high CDR3 diversity and limited sampling.

This clonotype has at least ten counts. The clone's antigen remains unknown. Per-nucleotide qualities are absent, and no much larger clonotype sits a single base away. V is shortened by 0 bases, J by 7 bases, and the region joining them spans 19 bases. Including cysteine and phenylalanine, the CDR3 has 17 amino acids. Kept here is only the CDR3 DNA, which spans 51 bases and is read in frame from base 1. The iRepertoire nested amplicon-rescue multiplex PCR (arm-PCR) platform was used to amplify TCR alpha and beta CDR3 regions from RNA. One-step reverse transcription and amplification used about 95-450 ng of tissue mRNA or PBMC total RNA as input. Following bead purification, Illumina adapters were added through a secondary multiplex PCR, and the libraries were then gel-purified between 200 and 400 bp. Demultiplexing relied on internal 6-nucleotide barcodes carried by the libraries. The libraries were sequenced on an Illumina MiSeq using 2x220 or 2x250 nucleotide paired-end reads. Per the authors' processing: FLASH 1.2.11 was used to merge paired reads, and BWA-MEM then aligned the reads to the GRCh37 human genome before TRA and TRB reads were extracted. For V and J assignment, an IMGT-derived reference of cassette sequences and CDR3 motifs that included pseudogenes was used. Reads were translated in three frames, and productive CDR3s were defined as those with a C...FGXG motif and no stop codons. Clonotypes were defined as unique combinations of V-J cassette pair and CDR3 amino acid sequence. Reads were filtered by Hamming distance, with the threshold set by the sequence error rate of each sample in mapped regions. TCRdb reanalyzed the raw reads on its own, using fastp at Q25 for trimming and MiXCR for clone calling, and kept in-frame beta chains. For every CDR3 protein sequence, its rows merge into one entry that carries the most common genes and DNA. TCRdb, not the authors, supplied the V and J calls. The sample table shows more than 90,000 distinct CDR3 sequences, and around 42% are seen once. 35% to 45% of the sample is held by the ten biggest clonotypes.

This receptor chain uses TRBV12-3 or TRBV12-4 and TRBJ2-1, and perhaps TRBD2 as D gene, on 6 matching bases. This receptor was identified in a human donor with low-grade glioma or glioblastoma, undergoing nonglioma brain surgery, or in good health (not recorded which). The material sequenced was glioma tissue, nonneoplastic brain tissue, or PBMCs (not recorded which). Read as DNA, the sequence is TGTGCCAGCAGTTTAGCGCGGGATTGGGGGAGATGGAATGAGCAGTTCTTC. It encodes CASSLARDWGRWNEQFF.